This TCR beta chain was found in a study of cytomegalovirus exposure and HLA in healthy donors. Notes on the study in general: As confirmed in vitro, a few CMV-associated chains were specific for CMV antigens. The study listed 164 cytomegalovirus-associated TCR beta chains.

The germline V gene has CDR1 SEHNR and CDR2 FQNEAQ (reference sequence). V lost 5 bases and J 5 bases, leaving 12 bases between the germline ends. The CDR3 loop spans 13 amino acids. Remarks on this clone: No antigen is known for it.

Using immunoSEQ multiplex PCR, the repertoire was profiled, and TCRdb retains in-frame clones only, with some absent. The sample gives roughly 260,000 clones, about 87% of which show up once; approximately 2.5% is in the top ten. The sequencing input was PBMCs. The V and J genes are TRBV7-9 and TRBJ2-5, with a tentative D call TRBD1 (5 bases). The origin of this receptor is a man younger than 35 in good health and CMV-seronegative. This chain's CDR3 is CASSAQGGETQYF. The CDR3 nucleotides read TGTGCCAGCAGCGCCCAGGGTGGTGAGACCCAGTACTTC.